The next 5 T cell receptor beta chains were all read from a single sample in a study of OX40 agonist ivuxolimab in advanced cancers. TCRdb's copy holds only in-frame clones and misses some; the assay was immunoSEQ multiplex PCR. The sample shows fewer than 20,000 clones, around 70% of them seen only once. This material consisted of CD4+ or CD8+ T cells sorted from blood, taken in a trial of the OX40 agonist ivuxolimab. The receptors come from an adult with an advanced solid tumor such as melanoma, head and neck, liver or kidney cancer.

This clone has just one count. The chain uses TRBV10-3 and TRBJ1-1; D is unresolved. Trimming took off 2 bases at V and 1 base at J, with 5 bases between the two ends. The CDR3 consists of 13 residues. Germline CDR1 reads ENHRY; CDR2 reads SYGVKD. CDR3 region: CAISEGWNTEAFF. The CDR3 DNA is TGTGCCATCAGTGAGGGATGGAACACTGAAGCTTTCTTT.

This chain links TRBV25-1 with TRBJ2-3; TRBD2 might be the D (6 bases). The germline V gene has CDR1 MGHDK and CDR2 SYGVNS. The CDR3 extends over 16 amino acids. V gave up 9 bases and J gave up 0 bases, with 19 bases separating them. CDR3 sequence reads: CARSGGATPSTDTQYF. The CDR3 coding sequence is TGTGCCAGGTCCGGCGGGGCAACTCCTAGCACAGATACGCAGTATTTT.

The chain carries TRBV6-6 and TRBJ2-5, with D unclear. The J call may be mistaken, given a closer DNA end match to TRBJ2-7. CDR1 is MNHNY, CDR2 SVGAGI, per germline (reference sequence). The CDR3 sequence is 15 residues long. The CDR3 spells CASSYIRESSYEQYF. CDR3 in DNA: TGTGCCAGCAGTTACATAAGGGAAAGCTCCTACGAGCAGTACTTC.

The chain combines TRBV10-1 with TRBJ2-1; 9 bases are shared with TRBD2. With 6 bases clipped from V and 5 bases from J, the junction kept 11 bases outside the gene matches. Germline CDR1 reads WNHNN; CDR2 reads SYGVQD (reference sequence). CDR3 size: 16 residues. Here the CDR3 DNA reads TGCGCCAGCAGCGAGCTAACGACTAGCGGAAACAATGAGCAGTTCTTC. It codes for CASSELTTSGNNEQFF.

The chain links TRBV6-1 to TRBJ1-3; D is ambiguous. Deletions cut 5 bases from V and 0 bases from J, with 11 bases between. The CDR3 spans 15 residues. Per germline, CDR1 MNHNS and CDR2 SASEGT. The CDR3 region is CASSLDGVSGNTIYF. CDR3 coding DNA: TGTGCCAGCAGTCTGGACGGCGTCTCTGGAAACACCATATATTTT.